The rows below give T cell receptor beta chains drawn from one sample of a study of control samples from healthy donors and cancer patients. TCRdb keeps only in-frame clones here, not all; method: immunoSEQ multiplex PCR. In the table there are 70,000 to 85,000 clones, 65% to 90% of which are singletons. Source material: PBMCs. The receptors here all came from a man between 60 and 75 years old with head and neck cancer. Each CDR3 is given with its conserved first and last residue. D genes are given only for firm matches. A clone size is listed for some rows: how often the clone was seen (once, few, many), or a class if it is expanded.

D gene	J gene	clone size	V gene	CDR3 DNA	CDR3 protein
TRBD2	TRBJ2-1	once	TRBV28	TGTGCCAGCAGTTGCCCGGCCCGGGGGGGGGAGAATGAGCAGTTCTTC	CASSCPARGGENEQFF
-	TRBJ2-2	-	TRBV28	TGTGCCAGCAGAATCCCCGCTGGCGGGAAGGGCACCGGGGAGCTGTTTTTT	CASRIPAGGKGTGELFF
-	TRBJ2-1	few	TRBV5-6	TGTGCCAGCAGCAGGGAGGCTAAAAATGAGCAGTTCTTC	CASSREAKNEQFF
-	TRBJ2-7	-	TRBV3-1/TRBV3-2	TGTGCCAGCAGCCACGCCGGGTACGAGCAGTACTTC	CASSHAGYEQYF
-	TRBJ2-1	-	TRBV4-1	TGCGCCAGCAGCCGAGACTACACCCTAGCTCGTGAGCAGTTCTTC	CASSRDYTLAREQFF
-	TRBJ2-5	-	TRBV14	TGTGCCAGCAGCCTGCACGGAGGGTGGTTAGGGCAAGAGACCCAGTACTTC	CASSLHGGWLGQETQYF
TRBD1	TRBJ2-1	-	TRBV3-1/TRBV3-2	TGTGCCAGCGCGGGACAGGCAGAGGATGAGCAGTTCTTC	CASAGQAEDEQFF
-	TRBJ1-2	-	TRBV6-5	TGTGCCAGCAGGGCCGGGACACGCTATGGCTACACCTTC	CASRAGTRYGYTF
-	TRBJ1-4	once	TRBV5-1	TGCGCCAGCAGCCCTACAGCCGAGGCAACTAATGAAAAACTGTTTTTT	CASSPTAEATNEKLFF
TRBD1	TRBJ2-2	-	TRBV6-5	TGTGCCAGCAGGCCGACAGGGGCGAACACCGGGGAGCTGTTTTTT	CASRPTGANTGELFF
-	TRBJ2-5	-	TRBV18	TGTGCCAGCTCACCTAACAGGTTGTACCAAGAGACCCAGTACTTC	CASSPNRLYQETQYF
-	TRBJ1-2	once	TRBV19	TGTGCCAGTAGCGTTGCGCAGTCTTACACCTTC	CASSVAQSYTF
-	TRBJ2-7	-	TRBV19	TGTGCCAGTATCGGGTTGGGGCAAAGCCTCTCCTACGAGCAGTACTTC	CASIGLGQSLSYEQYF
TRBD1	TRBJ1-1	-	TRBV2	TGTGCCAGCACCGTGGACAGGGGGCTCGGTGAAGCTTTCTTT	CASTVDRGLGEAFF
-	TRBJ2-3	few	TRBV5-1	TGCGCCAGCAGCTTGGACCGCACAGATACGCAGTATTTT	CASSLDRTDTQYF
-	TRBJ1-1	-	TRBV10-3	TGTGCCATCAGGAGGGTACGGGTAGTAGGGGCAGCGCACACTGAAGCTTTCTTT	CAIRRVRVVGAAHTEAFF
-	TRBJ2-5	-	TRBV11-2	TGTGCCAGCAGCTTTAGCGGCCAAGAGACCCAGTACTTC	CASSFSGQETQYF
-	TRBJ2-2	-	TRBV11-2	TGTGCCAGCAGCACCCGTGCGCAAGCCGGCACCGGGGAGCTGTTTTTT	CASSTRAQAGTGELFF
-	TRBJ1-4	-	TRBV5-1	TGCGCCAGCAGCCCGGGGGTCGGGCGAACAGAGGTTGAAAAACTGTTTTTT	CASSPGVGRTEVEKLFF
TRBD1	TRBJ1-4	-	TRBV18	TGTGCCAGCTCACGAACCCGGACAGGGGAGTTTGGTAATGAAAAACTGTTTTTT	CASSRTRTGEFGNEKLFF
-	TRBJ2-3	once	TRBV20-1	TGCAGTACTTATTCTAAATATGCGCAGTATTTT	CSTYSKYAQYF
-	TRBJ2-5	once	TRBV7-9	TGTGCCAGCAGAACCCCCGCTGGACAGATAGAGACCCAGTACTTC	CASRTPAGQIETQYF
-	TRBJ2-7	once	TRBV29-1	TGCAGCGTTGCCATCTGGGGGGACGAGCAGTACTTC	CSVAIWGDEQYF
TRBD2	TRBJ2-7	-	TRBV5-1	TGCGCCAGCAGCTTGGCCGGTGGGAGGGCCTACGAGCAGTACTTC	CASSLAGGRAYEQYF
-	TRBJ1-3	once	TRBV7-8	TGTGCCAGCAGCTTAGGGGCCCGCGGTTATGGAAACACCATATATTTT	CASSLGARGYGNTIYF
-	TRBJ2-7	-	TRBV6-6	TGTGCCAGCAGTCGCGTTTCGCAGGGACTTGGGGGATCCTACGAGCAGTACTTC	CASSRVSQGLGGSYEQYF
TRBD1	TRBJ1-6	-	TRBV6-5	TGTGCCAGCAGTTTCGATGACAGGGGGTATTCACCCCTCCACTTT	CASSFDDRGYSPLHF
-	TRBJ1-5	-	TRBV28	TGTGCCAGCAGCATAAATCAGCCCCAGCATTTT	CASSINQPQHF
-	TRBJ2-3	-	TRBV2	TGTGCCAGCAGCCAGGCCTTGGGGGCAGGGCGCACAGATACGCAGTATTTT	CASSQALGAGRTDTQYF
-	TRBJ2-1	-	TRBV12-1	TGTGCCAGCAGCCTGGGCAGGGGATCGCTAGCGGGAGGGCCGTTTGAGCAGTTCTTC	CASSLGRGSLAGGPFEQFF
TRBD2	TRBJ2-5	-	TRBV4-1	TGCGCCAGCAGCCAAGCGCTAGCGGGAGGTCAACAGACCCAGTACTTC	CASSQALAGGQQTQYF
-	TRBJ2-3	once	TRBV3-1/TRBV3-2	TGTGCCAGCAGCCAAGCAGCAGGGACTAGCACAGATACGCAGTATTTT	CASSQAAGTSTDTQYF
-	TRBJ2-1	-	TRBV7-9	TGTGCCAGCAGAGCGCCCTCCTGGAAGATAAACAATGAGCAGTTCTTC	CASRAPSWKINNEQFF
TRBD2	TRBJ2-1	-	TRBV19	TGTGCCAGTAGTATTGCGCTAGCGGCTTACAATGAGCAGTTCTTC	CASSIALAAYNEQFF
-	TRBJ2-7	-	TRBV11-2	TGTGCCAGCAGCTTGGGTCTCGGCGAGCAGTACTTC	CASSLGLGEQYF
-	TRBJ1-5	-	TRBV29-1	TGCAGCGTTACAACAAACCAACAGGGTATCGGACAGCCCCAGCATTTT	CSVTTNQQGIGQPQHF
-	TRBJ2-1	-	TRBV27	TGTGCCAGCAGTTTAGCGCAGGGAGGTTTCAATGAGCAGTTCTTC	CASSLAQGGFNEQFF
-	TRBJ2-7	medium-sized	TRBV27	TGTGCCAGCAGTTCCGCTCTGTGGAGGCTAGACTACGAGCAGTACTTC	CASSSALWRLDYEQYF